The 26 T cell receptor beta chains reported below all come from one sample, sequenced in a study of T-cell reconstitution after alpha-beta-depleted transplantation in children (dated by TCRdb to 2016 to 2018). Receptor amplification or capture employed PCR. Sequenced using an Illumina HiSeq 2500. TCR libraries were prepared with molecular barcoding, using unique molecular identifiers to normalize TCRbeta repertoire quantification. The public reads were quality trimmed at Q25 with fastp and then assembled into clones with MiXCR by TCRdb, keeping productive beta chains. Each CDR3 protein appears once, grouped with its most common genes and DNA. This sample is represented by about a million distinct CDR3 sequences; about 30% of them were singletons. The top ten clones comprise roughly 30% of the sample. The sample's treatment or condition label is to be understood as: allogeneic hematopoietic cell transplantation with graft depleted of TCRalphabeta T cells and CD19 B cells.

The sample was PBMCs, mostly from graft donor cells, taken 360 days after TCRalphabeta/CD19-depleted stem cell transplant. These receptors were obtained from a boy under three years old who had a stem cell transplant for SCID, so the T cells may come from the graft donor.

The chain joins TRBV20-1 to TRBJ2-3; D remains ambiguous. This CDR3 comprises 14 residues. V dropped 3 bases and J dropped 2 bases, with 12 bases sitting between them. Germline V lookup: CDR1 DFQATT, CDR2 SNEGSKA (reference sequence). The CDR3 loop is CSARDVSITDTQYF. DNA for the CDR3: TGCAGTGCTAGGGACGTTAGTATCACAGATACGCAGTATTTT.

The rearrangement links TRBV6-5 to TRBJ1-2; D ambiguous. CDR1 is MNHEY and CDR2 is SVGAGI in the germline V gene. The CDR3 consists of 14 residues. V lost 2 bases, J lost 4 bases, and 11 bases lay in between. The CDR3 bases are TGTGCCAGCAGTTACCGAGGGCTTGGCTATGGCTACACCTTC. Translated, it gives CASSYRGLGYGYTF.

This clonotype was recorded a few times. The rearrangement links TRBV29-1 to TRBJ2-1; 13 bases fit TRBD2. The CDR3 is 16 residues long. Germline values: CDR1 SQVTM, CDR2 ANQGSEA. The V and J ends lost 0 bases and 10 bases, in that order; junction bases with no gene match: 9. CDR3 bases: TGCAGCGTTGAAGATCTAAAACTAGCGGGGGGGCACGAGCAGTTCTTC. This gives the protein CSVEDLKLAGGHEQFF.

This clonotype was picked up a small number of times. The chain joins TRBV20-1 to TRBJ2-2, with 9 bases fitting TRBD2. This CDR3 has 18 residues. Germline V gene data show CDR1 as DFQATT and CDR2 as SNEGSKA (reference sequence). The V segment lost 0 bases and the J segment 5 bases; nucleotides outside the gene matches: 13. CDR3 in DNA: TGCAGTGCTAGAGATGAAGCTAGCGGGGCCTATACGACCGGGGAGCTGTTTTTT. It codes for CSARDEASGAYTTGELFF.

The J gene is TRBJ2-1, the V gene TRBV5-1; weak D call: TRBD1 (5 bases). Looked up from germline, CDR1 is SGHRS and CDR2 is YFSETQ. This CDR3 spans 15 amino acids. V gave up 5 bases and J gave up 8 bases, with 20 bases separating them. CDR3 loop: CASRQVPLGRDEQFF. CDR3 nucleotide sequence: TGCGCCAGCAGACAGGTCCCGCTGGGCCGCGATGAGCAGTTCTTC.

This clonotype was detected a few times. The chain has TRBV5-6 and TRBJ2-2; D not certain. This CDR3 comprises 15 residues. V was pared by 0 bases and J by 6 bases, with 12 bases between. Germline CDR1 is SGHDT and CDR2 is YYEEEE. Here the CDR3 reads CASSLVGYDSGELFF. The CDR3 DNA reads as TGTGCCAGCAGCTTGGTAGGGTATGACTCCGGGGAGCTGTTTTTT.

This rearrangement joins TRBV20-1 to TRBJ1-5; D call uncertain. V dropped 6 bases and J dropped 3 bases, with 15 bases sitting between them. The CDR3 runs to 14 residues. Germline V CDR1 and CDR2: DFQATT, SNEGSKA (reference sequence). DNA for the CDR3: TGCAGTGCAACATATAGACGGGACAATCAGCCCCAGCATTTT. It translates to CSATYRRDNQPQHF.

This clonotype was detected only a few times. The J gene is TRBJ2-1, the V gene TRBV7-9; D possibly corresponds to TRBD1 (6 bases). This CDR3 spans 14 amino acids. In germline, CDR1 is SEHNR, CDR2 FQNEAQ (reference sequence). Trimming removed 3 bases at V and 7 bases at J, with 13 bases between. CDR3 sequence (DNA): TGTGCCAGCAGCTTGAGATCAGGGGCTAATGAGCAGTTCTTC. Translation gives CASSLRSGANEQFF.

V and J are TRBV7-9 and TRBJ2-1; a possible D gene is TRBD1 (5 bases). V lost 0 bases to trimming and J lost 4 bases, with 10 bases between them. The CDR3 runs to 15 residues. Looked up from germline, CDR1 is SEHNR and CDR2 is FQNEAQ (reference sequence). The CDR3 DNA sequence: TGTGCCAGCAGCTTAGCCCCGACAGAATACAATGAGCAGTTCTTC. It specifies CASSLAPTEYNEQFF.

This clonotype appeared a few times. The rearrangement uses TRBV12-3 or TRBV12-4 and TRBJ2-5; D gene unclear. The CDR3 length is 12 residues. Trimming removed 5 bases at V and 9 bases at J, with 13 bases between. The CDR3: CASSPSGMAQYF. The CDR3 bases are TGTGCCAGCAGTCCCTCCGGAATGGCCCAGTACTTC.

The chain joins TRBV20-1 to TRBJ1-6; D is unresolved. CDR3 size: 13 residues. V dropped 3 bases and J dropped 8 bases, with 11 bases sitting between them. CDR1 and CDR2 (germline): DFQATT, SNEGSKA (reference sequence). The CDR3 DNA follows: TGCAGTGCTAGCCTTGGGCAGGATTCACCCCTCCACTTT. This translates into CSASLGQDSPLHF.

As to this clonotype: One junction end does not reproduce the germline sequence, and a read error may be involved. The V and J genes are TRBV5-1 and TRBJ1-3; D ambiguous. This CDR3 comprises 13 residues. Germline lookup yields CDR1 SGHRS and CDR2 YFSETQ. The CDR3: CASSPESGNTIYF. Written as DNA, the CDR3 is TGCGCCAGCAGCCCGGAGTCTGGGAACACCATATATTTT.

In this sample, this clonotype turned up many times. The rearrangement links TRBV3-1 to TRBJ2-5; D gene ambiguous. This CDR3 is built from 13 residues. Germline V gene sequence: CDR1 LGHDT, CDR2 YNNKEL (reference sequence). The V and J ends lost 0 bases and 4 bases respectively, with 6 bases between them. The CDR3 DNA sequence: TGTGCCAGCAGCCAAGATTGGAGAGAGACCCAGTACTTC. Translated, it gives CASSQDWRETQYF.

The chain has TRBV18 and TRBJ1-1, with 7 bases matching TRBD1. Unmatched junction bases numbered 4, after V lost 2 bases and J lost 1 base. This CDR3 comprises 15 residues. CDR1 and CDR2 from the germline V gene are KGHSH and LQKENI. This chain's CDR3 is CASSPLQGRNTEAFF. CDR3 DNA: TGTGCCAGCTCACCATTACAGGGGAGGAACACTGAAGCTTTCTTT.

The chain has TRBV20-1 and TRBJ2-7; 8 bases are a match to TRBD1. CDR1 is DFQATT and CDR2 is SNEGSKA in the germline V gene (reference sequence). The CDR3 spans 13 residues. The V segment lost 6 bases and the J segment 5 bases; nucleotides outside the gene matches: 9. In DNA form, the CDR3 reads TGCAGTGCGAAGAGCACCAGGGGGCACGAGCAGTACTTC. As protein: CSAKSTRGHEQYF.

The chain recombines TRBV15 with TRBJ2-7; D may be TRBD1 (5 bases). Germline V gene sequence: CDR1 LNHNV, CDR2 YYDKDF (reference sequence). V lost 5 bases, J lost 0 bases, and 20 bases lay in between. The CDR3 spans 17 residues. The CDR3 nucleotides are TGTGCCACCAGCTCAACCTGGGGCCGAGAAGCCTCCTACGAGCAGTACTTC. As protein: CATSSTWGREASYEQYF.

This rearrangement joins TRBV2 to TRBJ2-5; D is possibly TRBD1 or TRBD2 (5 bases each). The CDR3 is 15 amino acids. Germline V gene lookup returns CDR1 SNHLY and CDR2 FYNNEI. V lost 7 bases to trimming and J lost 1 base, with 16 bases between them. The CDR3, as DNA: TGTGCCAGCATCGGGACCCTAAGGACCCAAGAGACCCAGTACTTC. The encoded protein is CASIGTLRTQETQYF.

This clonotype came up a few times. The rearrangement joins TRBV11-1 to TRBJ2-5; 7 nucleotides align to TRBD1. Germline assignment: CDR1 SGHAT and CDR2 FQDESV (reference sequence). V lost 5 bases to trimming and J lost 1 base; unmatched junction nucleotides: 16. This CDR3 spans 18 amino acids. CDR3 in amino acids: CASSLMQYRDSPQETQYF. Written as DNA, the CDR3 is TGTGCCAGCAGCCTTATGCAGTACCGGGACAGCCCCCAAGAGACCCAGTACTTC.

V usage is TRBV29-1 and J usage is TRBJ2-7; possible D gene TRBD1, 6 bases. Trimming removed 6 bases at V and 7 bases at J, with 19 bases between. The CDR3 loop spans 13 amino acids. Germline V gives CDR1 SQVTM, CDR2 ANQGSEA. In DNA, the CDR3 is TGCAGCGTCCTGGACAGTAGTACGGGAGAGCAGTACTTC. It codes for CSVLDSSTGEQYF.

This clonotype has a handful of counts. The chain recombines TRBV4-2 with TRBJ1-5, with a possible D match to TRBD1 (5 bases). The V gene lost 4 bases and the J gene lost 4 bases, with 17 bases spanning the gap. CDR1 is LGHNA, CDR2 YNFKEQ, per germline. CDR3 length equals 16 residues. This CDR3 reads CASSLTRDGVNQPQHF. The CDR3 DNA reads as TGTGCCAGCAGCCTGACCCGGGACGGTGTGAATCAGCCCCAGCATTTT.

This sequence joins TRBV3-2 and TRBJ2-1; no check of the table's D call, TRBD2, against the DNA was made. TRBV3-2 is deemed a pseudogene. This CDR3 is 17 amino acids long. CDR3 coding DNA: TGTGCCACCTGCCAAGTGAGGAGGGGGGGCTCCTACAATGAGCAGTTCTTC. Translated: CATCQVRRGGSYNEQFF.

The chain recombines TRBV9 with TRBJ2-1; TRBD1 matches at 9 bases. Germline CDR1 SGDLS, CDR2 YYNGEE. Losses at the gene ends were 3 bases for V and 9 bases for J; bases not matched to a gene: 10. The CDR3 runs to 15 residues. Here the CDR3 DNA reads TGTGCCAGCAGCGGCGCCGGGACAGGGAAGGTTGAGCAGTTCTTC. It is translated as CASSGAGTGKVEQFF.

This clonotype was counted a few times. The chain couples TRBV2 to TRBJ2-7; 8 bases match TRBD2. Trimming removed 0 bases from V and 1 base from J; junction bases left unmatched: 5. Germline values: CDR1 SNHLY, CDR2 FYNNEI. The CDR3 runs 16 residues. The CDR3 region is CASSEAIGGGSYEQYF. The CDR3 DNA is TGTGCCAGCAGTGAAGCAATAGGCGGGGGGTCCTACGAGCAGTACTTC.

The chain has TRBV7-3 and TRBJ1-1, with TRBD1 as a possible D gene (6 bases). The germline V gene has CDR1 SGHTA and CDR2 FQGTGA. The length of the CDR3 is 16 residues. Trimming cost V 0 bases and J 4 bases, with 15 bases left between them. The CDR3 is CASSLTHVQGATEAFF. As DNA, the CDR3 is TGTGCCAGCAGCTTAACCCACGTACAGGGAGCCACTGAAGCTTTCTTT.

This rearrangement joins TRBV2 to TRBJ2-5; D gene uncertain. The CDR3 sequence is 15 residues long. With 2 bases removed from V and 1 base from J, the gap between germline ends came to 11 bases. Germline CDR1 reads SNHLY; CDR2 reads FYNNEI. The CDR3 sequence: CASSEYRGGQETQYF. Written as DNA, the CDR3 is TGTGCCAGCAGTGAATATAGAGGCGGCCAAGAGACCCAGTACTTC.

There are a few counts of this clonotype. The rearrangement joins TRBV5-1 to TRBJ1-2; D remains unclear. Trimming took off 4 bases at V and 5 bases at J, with 9 bases between the two ends. This CDR3 is built from 12 residues. Germline V gene data show CDR1 as SGHRS and CDR2 as YFSETQ. The CDR3 DNA reads as TGCGCCAGCAGCCCCGAATCTTATGGCTACACCTTC. Amino acid sequence: CASSPESYGYTF.